The rows below give T cell receptor beta chains drawn from one sample of a study of T-cell reconstitution after alpha-beta-depleted transplantation in children. Using its own MiXCR run on the PCR reads, TCRdb lists one record per CDR3 protein. Among hundreds of thousands of distinct CDR3 sequences listed, over 10% were seen once. The source material was PBMCs, mostly from graft donor cells, sampled 360 days after TCRalphabeta/CD19-depleted stem cell transplant. These TCRs come from a male patient younger than 18 who had a stem cell transplant for acute myeloid leukemia, so the T cells may come from the graft donor. CDR3s include the opening cysteine and the closing phenylalanine or tryptophan. D genes are given only for firm matches. Where a row states a size, it is once, few, many or the class of an expanded clone; other rows omit it.

j_gene	v_gene	d_gene	abundance	CDR3aa	CDR3nt
TRBJ2-5	TRBV4-2	TRBD1	many	CASSRLTGIQETQYF	TGTGCCAGCAGCCGATTGACAGGGATCCAAGAGACCCAGTACTTC
TRBJ1-2	TRBV10-3	NA	NA	CAISAKGQLNYGYTF	TGTGCCATCAGTGCTAAGGGGCAGCTCAACTATGGCTACACCTTC
TRBJ2-7	TRBV27	TRBD2	many	CASRPTGLAGGYEQYF	TGTGCCAGCAGGCCGACCGGACTAGCGGGAGGTTACGAGCAGTACTTC
TRBJ2-7	TRBV20-1	TRBD2	NA	CSARVAGVYEQYF	TGCAGTGCTAGAGTAGCGGGTGTGTACGAGCAGTACTTC
TRBJ2-5	TRBV29-1	NA	NA	CSVGVGGEETQYF	TGCAGCGTTGGGGTGGGAGGCGAAGAGACCCAGTACTTC
TRBJ2-1	TRBV11-2	TRBD2	NA	CASSPLLGLAGDNEQFF	TGTGCCAGCAGCCCACTCTTGGGACTAGCGGGAGACAATGAGCAGTTCTTC
TRBJ2-3	TRBV5-1	NA	NA	CASSLSGRRRGGGVTDTQYF	TGCGCCAGCAGCTTGAGCGGCCGGAGGCGCGGAGGCGGGGTCACAGATACGCAGTATTTT
TRBJ2-7	TRBV3-1	NA	few	CASSQAALNEQYF	TGTGCCAGCAGCCAAGCCGCCCTAAACGAGCAGTACTTC
TRBJ2-3	TRBV20-1	TRBD2	few	CSATLTSGRTDTQYF	TGCAGTGCTACCCTGACTAGCGGGCGAACAGATACGCAGTATTTT
TRBJ2-7	TRBV12-3/TRBV12-4	NA	many	CASSFDYYEQYF	TGTGCCAGCAGTTTTGATTACTACGAGCAGTACTTC